The entry below describes one T cell receptor beta chain. Its antigen is still unknown. The V end lost 5 bases, the J end lost 3 bases, and 15 bases lay between the germline ends. The CDR3 has 14 amino acids. The germline V gene has CDR1 SGHRS and CDR2 YFSETQ. This sample stems from a study of cytomegalovirus exposure and HLA in healthy donors. Study summary: An early data release held tens of millions of unique TCRs from HLA-typed donors. Points from the study as a whole: Investigators reported about 160 TCR beta chains as tied to cytomegalovirus. In vitro testing confirmed a few CMV-associated chains as specific for CMV antigens. HLA restriction was apparent for most CMV-associated TCR beta chains in a later analysis.

It was with 60 Vbeta and 13 Jbeta primers that the PCR ran. Method: immunoSEQ multiplex PCR; TCRdb's copy keeps in-frame clones and lacks some. The sample shows about 77,000 clones, roughly 80% of them seen only once. The clonotype was recovered from a man aged 40-55 years in good health and CMV-seronegative. The sample was PBMCs. The V gene is TRBV5-1, the J gene TRBJ2-7; D possibly corresponds to TRBD1 (6 bases). The chain's CDR3 is CASRTGMGNYEQYF. CDR3 bases: TGCGCCAGCAGGACAGGCATGGGAAACTACGAGCAGTACTTC.